This record looks at one T cell receptor beta chain sequence and its context. What it binds is not known. Through a sample-barcoded 5' primer and a J-beta primer mix, a second PCR was run for about 6 to 11 cycles. Each cDNA molecule carried a tag from a template-switch adaptor that contained 12 random nucleotides. TCRdb reprocessed the 5' RACE reads via MiXCR and lists one record per CDR3 protein. The sample consists of over a million distinct CDR3 sequences, roughly 45% of them appearing once. This sample is drawn from a study of blood T cells in healthy people across ages. Study-level points and caveats: Naive T cell percentage by flow cytometry tracked strongly with beta diversity.

The V end lost 2 bases, the J end lost 0 bases, and 7 bases lay between the germline ends. The CDR3 is 14 residues long. The germline V gene has CDR1 MNHNY and CDR2 SVGAGI (reference sequence). V usage is TRBV6-6 and J usage is TRBJ1-2; no firm D call. The source material was blood. This receptor was taken from a young woman in good health. Here the CDR3 reads CASSYQTPNYGYTF. The CDR3 DNA reads TGTGCCAGCAGTTACCAGACACCTAACTATGGCTACACCTTC.